This T cell receptor beta chain appears in the sequencing data of a study of metastatic and nonmetastatic thyroid tumors. With MiXCR, TCRdb reprocessed the PCR reads. The sample lists around 21,000 clones; around 20% were seen once. All patients were untreated before thyroid surgery. In its sample, this clone was seen many times. The sequence was collected from a male donor with papillary thyroid cancer or a benign thyroid nodule (not recorded which). Some clones in this sample may be carry-over from other donors' samples. Sample: blood.

In DNA, the CDR3 is TGCGCCAGCAGCCCGGGACTAGTCTTCAATGAGCAGTTCTTC. The encoded protein is CASSPGLVFNEQFF. V gene TRBV4-1 combines with J gene TRBJ2-1, with TRBD2 matching over 8 bases. The trim removed 4 bases at V and 6 bases at J, leaving 5 bases unmatched. CDR1 MGHRA and CDR2 YSYEKL come from the germline V gene. The CDR3 length is 14 residues.